The present T cell receptor beta chain was sequenced within a study of T-cell memory formation after mild COVID-19. Overall study context: Largely donor-specific sequence clusters came from two donors.

TCRdb itself ran the 5' RACE reads through MiXCR, one entry per CDR3 protein. Of 250,000 to 300,000 distinct CDR3 sequences listed, more than 15% are singletons. The CDR3 consists of 15 residues. V was shortened by 3 bases and J by 1 base, with 12 bases between the two germline ends. Study-wide results and caveats: The study found contracting CD4+ clones mainly in CM and EM and contracting CD8+ clones in EMRA. Within pre-infection memory, some responding clones were found, suggesting cross-reactive memory joined.

Of note for this clonotype: Its matching antigen is unknown.

The sequenced sample was PBMCs or a T cell subset sorted from them (not recorded which). The rearrangement links TRBV12-3 or TRBV12-4 to TRBJ2-5, with D perhaps TRBD1 or TRBD2 (5 bases each). This sequence was found in a man aged 18 to 35 who had mild COVID-19 (a few samples of this study predate the infection). Cell type and time point are not known. The CDR3 coding sequence is TGTGCCAGCAGTTTCTGGTCAGGGAGCCAAGAGACCCAGTACTTC. The encoded protein is CASSFWSGSQETQYF.